This record covers a single T cell receptor beta chain. No antigen is known for it. Per-base qualities were not stored, and no clone one base away is much larger. The sample originates from a study of CD4 and CD8 cells across lung adenocarcinoma regions (dated by TCRdb to between 2017 and 2018). Describing the broader study: The study compared tumor centers with tumor margins to examine intratumor heterogeneity of the T cell receptor repertoire.

The donors were patients who had localized lung adenocarcinoma, which is a subtype of non-small cell lung cancer. These samples came from the centers of localized lung adenocarcinomas. For TCR repertoire analysis, CD4+ T cells taken from tumor tissue were profiled apart from CD8+ T cells. Libraries came from PCR. The instrument given in TCRdb is HiSeq X Ten. TCRdb trimmed public reads at Q25 via fastp, called clones via MiXCR and kept in-frame beta chains. Rows are combined by CDR3 protein, so each entry shows the most common genes and DNA. Here the sample has approximately 7,700 distinct CDR3 sequences; roughly 56% occur a single time. The ten largest account for 24% of the sample. The receptor comes from a female donor with lung adenocarcinoma. The CD4 and CD8 labels of this study may be unreliable. What was sequenced was CD4+ T cells from the center of a lung tumor. The meaning of the sample's cell subset or site label: tumor center region.

The DNA sequence is TGTGCCAGCAGACGCACCTTTAATGAAAAACTGTTTTTT. This translates into CASRRTFNEKLFF. The chain is assembled from TRBV6-1 and TRBJ1-4; the D gene assignment is ambiguous. For CDR1 and CDR2, the germline V gene lists MNHNS and SASEGT. Including cysteine and phenylalanine, the CDR3 has 13 amino acids. The CDR3 DNA has 39 bases and is translated from base 1. V was cut back by 6 bases and J by 4 bases, leaving a gap of 9 bases between them.